The text below deals with one T cell receptor beta chain. The data stem from a study of blood T cell repertoires in COVID-19. About the research overall: The United States, Italy and Spain were the sources of the acute and convalescent COVID-19 samples. Sources were T cells, B-cell-depleted T cells, or PBMCs; the material itself was cDNA or gDNA.

How the authors handled the data: Cell counts per sample came from amplifying reference gene primers. Produced via immunoSEQ multiplex PCR; TCRdb's table is partial and in-frame only. The V and J calls and clone size come from that table; D and trimming were worked out from the DNA. The sample holds about 190,000 clones, approximately 79% seen once. Input material: peripheral blood. The clonotype comes from a woman aged 45 to 65 with acute or convalescent COVID-19.

The CDR3 spells CASSPSTLKNNEQFF. The CDR3 bases are TGCGCCAGCAGCCCCTCTACTCTCAAAAACAATGAGCAGTTCTTC. The chain couples TRBV5-1 to TRBJ2-1; unclear D gene. Trimming cost V 4 bases and J 5 bases, with 16 bases left between them. Looked up from germline, CDR1 is SGHRS and CDR2 is YFSETQ. The CDR3 covers 15 residues.